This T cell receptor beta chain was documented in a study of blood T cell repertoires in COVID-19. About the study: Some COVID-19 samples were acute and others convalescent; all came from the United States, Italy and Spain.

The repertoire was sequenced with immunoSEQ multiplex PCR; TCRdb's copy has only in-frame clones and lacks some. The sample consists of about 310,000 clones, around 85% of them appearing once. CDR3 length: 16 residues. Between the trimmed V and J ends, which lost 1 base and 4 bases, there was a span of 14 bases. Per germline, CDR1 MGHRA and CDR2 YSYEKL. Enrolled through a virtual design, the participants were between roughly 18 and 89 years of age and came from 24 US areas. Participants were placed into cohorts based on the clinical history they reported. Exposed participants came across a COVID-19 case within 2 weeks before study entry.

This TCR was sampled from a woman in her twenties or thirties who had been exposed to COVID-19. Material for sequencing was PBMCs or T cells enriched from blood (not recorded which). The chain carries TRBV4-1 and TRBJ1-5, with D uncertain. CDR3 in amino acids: CASSQATWRGNQPQHF. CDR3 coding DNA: TGCGCCAGCAGCCAAGCCACGTGGAGAGGGAATCAGCCCCAGCATTTT.